This T cell receptor (beta chain) comes out of a study of T cell repertoires in cytomegalovirus infection. The wider study: HLA-B-restricted CMV epitopes that are well studied, plus recently identified HLA-C-restricted ones, were used by the study. Indicated by public TCR beta signatures were CMV infection and matching HLA type. Study-level points and caveats: The cumulative frequency of public TCR beta families identified carriers of CMV plus the relevant HLA. What dominated the ex vivo response were HLA-C-restricted CMV-specific TCR beta clonotypes.

CDR1 and CDR2 (germline): DFQATT, SNEGSKA (reference sequence). The CDR3 contains 15 residues. The junction had 9 bases not matched to a gene; V was cut back by 6 bases and J by 2 bases. In regard to this clonotype: Its antigen is not known.

TCRdb passed the reads through MiXCR, listing each CDR3 protein once. The table includes some 940,000 distinct CDR3 sequences, less than 40% detected once. The origin of this receptor is a human donor in good health (CMV status not recorded). Some clones in this sample may be carry-over from other donors' samples. Sequenced material: cultured CD8+ T cells from PBMCs, taken from culture after CMV antigen stimulation. This sequence joins TRBV20-1 and TRBJ2-3, with 9 bases fitting TRBD1. The CDR3 DNA reads TGCAGTGCCAAGAGGGACAGGGCTTACACAGATACGCAGTATTTT. Translated: CSAKRDRAYTDTQYF.